What follows describes a single T cell receptor (beta chain). Original methodology: Reference gene primer amplification gave estimated nucleated cell counts. Clones were read by immunoSEQ multiplex PCR, and TCRdb kept only the in-frame ones, dropping some. V, J and clone size reflect that table, while D and trimming were determined from the DNA. The sample lists about 300,000 clones, more than 80% occurring once. The CDR3 sequence is 15 residues long. V lost 1 base to trimming and J lost 3 bases; unmatched junction nucleotides: 5. Looked up from germline, CDR1 is SGHTA and CDR2 is FQGTGA. The sample is drawn from a study of blood T cell repertoires in COVID-19.

The origin of this receptor is a man aged 18 to 29 who had recovered from COVID-19. The J gene is TRBJ2-7, the V gene TRBV7-3, with 8 bases matching TRBD1. Sequencing was done on a sample of peripheral blood. The CDR3 is CASSLIADRGYEQYF. Written as DNA, the CDR3 is TGTGCCAGCAGCTTAATCGCTGACAGGGGCTACGAGCAGTACTTC.